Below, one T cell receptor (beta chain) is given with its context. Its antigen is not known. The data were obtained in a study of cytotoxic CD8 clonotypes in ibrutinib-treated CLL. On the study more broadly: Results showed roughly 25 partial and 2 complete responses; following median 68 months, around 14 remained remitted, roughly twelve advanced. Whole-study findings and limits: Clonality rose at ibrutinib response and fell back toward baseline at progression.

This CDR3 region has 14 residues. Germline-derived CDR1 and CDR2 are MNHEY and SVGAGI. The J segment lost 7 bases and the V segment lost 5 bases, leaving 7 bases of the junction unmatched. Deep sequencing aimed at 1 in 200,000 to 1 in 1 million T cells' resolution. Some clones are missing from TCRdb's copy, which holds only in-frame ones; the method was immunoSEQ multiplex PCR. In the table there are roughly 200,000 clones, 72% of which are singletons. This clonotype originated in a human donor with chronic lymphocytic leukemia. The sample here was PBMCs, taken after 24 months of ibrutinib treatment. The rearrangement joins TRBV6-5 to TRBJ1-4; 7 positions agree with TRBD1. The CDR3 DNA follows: TGTGCCAGCAGTGAAACAGGGGTTAGTGAAAAACTGTTTTTT. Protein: CASSETGVSEKLFF.